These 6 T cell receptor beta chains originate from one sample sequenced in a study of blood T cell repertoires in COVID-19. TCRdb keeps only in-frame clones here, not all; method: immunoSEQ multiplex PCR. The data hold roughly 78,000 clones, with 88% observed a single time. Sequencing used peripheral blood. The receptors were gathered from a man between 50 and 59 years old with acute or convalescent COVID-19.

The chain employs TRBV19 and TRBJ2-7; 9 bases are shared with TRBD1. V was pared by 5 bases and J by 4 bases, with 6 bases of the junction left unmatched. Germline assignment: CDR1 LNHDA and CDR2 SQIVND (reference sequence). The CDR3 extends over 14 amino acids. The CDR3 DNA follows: TGTGCCAGTAGTGTGGGACAGGGCCGGTACGAGCAGTACTTC. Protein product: CASSVGQGRYEQYF.

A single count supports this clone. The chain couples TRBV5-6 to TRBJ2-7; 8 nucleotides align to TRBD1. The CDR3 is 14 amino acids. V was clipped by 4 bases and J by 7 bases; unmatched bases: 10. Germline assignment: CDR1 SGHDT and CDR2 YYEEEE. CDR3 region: CASSISQGAGEQYF. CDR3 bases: TGTGCCAGCAGCATAAGCCAGGGGGCTGGGGAGCAGTACTTC.

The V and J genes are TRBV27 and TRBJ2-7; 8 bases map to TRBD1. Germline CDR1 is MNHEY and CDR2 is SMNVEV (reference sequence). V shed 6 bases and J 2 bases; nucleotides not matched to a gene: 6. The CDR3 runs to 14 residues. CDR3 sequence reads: CASSPLDRAYEQYF. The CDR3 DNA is TGTGCCAGCAGCCCACTGGACAGGGCCTACGAGCAGTACTTC.

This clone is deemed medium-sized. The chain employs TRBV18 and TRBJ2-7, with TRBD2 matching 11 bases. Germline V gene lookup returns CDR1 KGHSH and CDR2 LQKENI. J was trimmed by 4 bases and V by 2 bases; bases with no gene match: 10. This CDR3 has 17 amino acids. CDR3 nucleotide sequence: TGTGCCAGCTCACCAGAGCTAGCGGGGGGCCTTGCGTACGAGCAGTACTTC. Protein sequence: CASSPELAGGLAYEQYF. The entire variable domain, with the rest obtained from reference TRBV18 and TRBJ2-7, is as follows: NAGVMQNPRHLVRRRGQEARLRCSPMKGHSHVYWYRQLPEEGLKFMVYLQKENIIDESGMPKERFSAEFPKEGPSILRIQQVVRGDSAAYFCASSPELAGGLAYEQYFGPGTRLTVT.

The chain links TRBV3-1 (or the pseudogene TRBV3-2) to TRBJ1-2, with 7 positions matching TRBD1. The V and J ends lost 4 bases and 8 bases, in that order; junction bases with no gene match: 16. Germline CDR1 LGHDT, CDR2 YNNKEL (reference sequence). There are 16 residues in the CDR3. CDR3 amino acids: CASSRSRTGFLGGYTF. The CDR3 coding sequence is TGTGCCAGCAGCCGTTCCCGGACAGGTTTCCTTGGAGGCTACACCTTC.

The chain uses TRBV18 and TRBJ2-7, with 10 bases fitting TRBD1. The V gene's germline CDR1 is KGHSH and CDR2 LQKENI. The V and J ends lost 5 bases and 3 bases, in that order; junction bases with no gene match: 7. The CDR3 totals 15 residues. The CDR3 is CASSSGQGSYYEQYF. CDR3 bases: TGTGCCAGCTCATCGGGACAGGGGAGCTACTACGAGCAGTACTTC. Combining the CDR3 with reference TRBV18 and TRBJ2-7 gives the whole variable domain NAGVMQNPRHLVRRRGQEARLRCSPMKGHSHVYWYRQLPEEGLKFMVYLQKENIIDESGMPKERFSAEFPKEGPSILRIQQVVRGDSAAYFCASSSGQGSYYEQYFGPGTRLTVT.